This T cell receptor (beta chain) was obtained from a study of Graves' ophthalmopathy and Graves' hyperthyroidism. At least ten counts were recorded for this clonotype. Between the trimmed V and J ends, which lost 0 bases and 9 bases, there was a span of 12 bases. CDR3 length: 15 amino acids. Germline loops: CDR1 MNHNS, CDR2 SASEGT. RNA transcripts yielded amplified TCR beta CDR3 regions. Second-round multiplex PCR followed a first-round RT-PCR using HTBI primers. TCRdb used MiXCR to reprocess the multiplex PCR reads, holding one entry per CDR3 protein. Counted here are around 1,000,000 distinct CDR3 sequences, about two fifths occurring once; the ten biggest clones make up over 8.5%.

V gene TRBV6-1 combines with J gene TRBJ1-6; D call uncertain. The TCR originated in an adult man with Graves' hyperthyroidism. The sequencing sample was made of peripheral blood or thyroid tissue (not recorded which). The chain's CDR3 is CASSEAKGMGSPLHF. In DNA, the CDR3 is TGTGCCAGCAGTGAAGCAAAGGGCATGGGTTCACCCCTCCACTTT.